The 22 T cell receptor beta chains given below trace back to one sample, sequenced in a study of Graves' ophthalmopathy and Graves' hyperthyroidism. Researchers took RNA transcripts and amplified TCR beta CDR3 regions from them. A first-round RT-PCR used HTBI primers, followed by a second-round multiplex PCR. In TCRdb, the multiplex PCR reads were re-called with MiXCR into one record per CDR3 protein. The sample records around 1.1 million distinct CDR3 sequences, around a third being singletons. Sequencing input: peripheral blood or thyroid tissue (not recorded which). These TCRs come from an adult man with Graves' hyperthyroidism.

The chain combines TRBV4-1 with TRBJ2-7; D uncertain. V lost 0 bases to trimming and J lost 7 bases, with 22 bases between them. Germline values: CDR1 MGHRA, CDR2 YSYEKL. The CDR3 runs to 17 residues. CDR3 nucleotide sequence: TGCGCCAGCAGCCAAGATTCCCAGCTCGCCTCTCCCGAGGAGCAGTACTTC. This codes for CASSQDSQLASPEEQYF.

This clonotype was observed a few times. V is TRBV5-5 and J is TRBJ2-2, with D possibly TRBD2 on 5 matching bases. Trimming removed 4 bases from V and 2 bases from J, with 21 bases in between. The germline gives CDR1 SGHKS, CDR2 YYEKEE (reference sequence). CDR3 length equals 18 residues. CDR3 nucleotides: TGTGCCAGCAGCCCACAGACACTGACTCGACTAAACACCGGGGAGCTGTTTTTT. Translation: CASSPQTLTRLNTGELFF.

V is TRBV5-1 and J is TRBJ1-3; no clear D. V was shortened by 2 bases and J by 1 base, with 7 bases between the two germline ends. Germline V CDR1 and CDR2: SGHRS, YFSETQ. The CDR3 is made up of 14 amino acids. The chain's CDR3 is CASSFLASGNTIYF. The CDR3 nucleotides read TGCGCCAGCAGCTTCCTAGCGTCTGGAAACACCATATATTTT.

The chain combines TRBV20-1 with TRBJ1-2; D gene unclear. CDR1 is DFQATT and CDR2 is SNEGSKA in the germline V gene (reference sequence). CDR3 size: 16 residues. V was cut by 2 bases and J by 3 bases, with 19 bases left in between. CDR3 coding DNA: TGCAGTGCTAGACCAGACGCGGGTCCGGTGGACTATGGCTACACCTTC. It codes for CSARPDAGPVDYGYTF.

Concerning this clonotype itself: A read error is possible here, since a much larger clone lies one base away. This chain uses TRBV11-2 with TRBJ2-7; no clear D. The ends were cut back, 7 bases at V and 0 bases at J, with 10 bases in the middle. The CDR3 loop spans 13 amino acids. CDR1 is SGHAT and CDR2 is FQNNGV in the germline V gene. CDR3 DNA sequence: TGTGCCAGCAAGAGAAAGGGCTCCTACGAGCAGTACTTC. Translation: CASKRKGSYEQYF.

This clonotype was seen ten or more times. The chain uses TRBV19 and TRBJ2-7, with 7 nucleotides matching TRBD1. After removal of 10 bases from V and 1 base from J, the junction contained 10 bases not matched to a gene. Germline V gene sequence: CDR1 LNHDA, CDR2 SQIVND (reference sequence). CDR3 length equals 14 residues. The CDR3 loop is CATRGEGQSYEQYF. The DNA of the CDR3 is TGTGCCACACGGGGTGAGGGACAGTCCTACGAGCAGTACTTC.

In this sample, this clonotype turned up many times. The chain recombines TRBV20-1 with TRBJ2-5; 8 bases fit TRBD2. The germline V gene has CDR1 DFQATT and CDR2 SNEGSKA (reference sequence). V shed 6 bases, J shed 3 bases, and the junction held 6 bases outside the gene matches. The CDR3 runs 13 residues. For the CDR3, the DNA is TGCAGTGCAACGGGACTAGTGGAAGAGACCCAGTACTTC. This encodes CSATGLVEETQYF.

Many counts were recorded for this clonotype. The rearrangement uses TRBV6-6 and TRBJ2-7, with TRBD2 identical over 10 bases. The CDR3 sequence is 14 residues long. Germline V gives CDR1 MNHNY, CDR2 SVGAGI (reference sequence). The ends lost 6 bases at V and 4 bases at J; junction bases unmatched: 6. CDR3 bases: TGTGCCAGCAGCTCTGGACTAGCGGCGTACGAGCAGTACTTC. Its translation: CASSSGLAAYEQYF.

The chain employs TRBV2 and TRBJ1-2, with 8 bases fitting TRBD1. V lost 7 bases to trimming and J lost 6 bases; unmatched junction nucleotides: 10. The CDR3 is 14 amino acids. Germline V gene sequence: CDR1 SNHLY, CDR2 FYNNEI. In nucleotides, the CDR3 is TGTGCCAGCAAAAGGGGACAGGTGGGCGATGGCTACACCTTC. This gives the protein CASKRGQVGDGYTF.

The chain is built from TRBV4-1 and TRBJ2-5; D remains ambiguous. V was cut by 3 bases and J by 3 bases, with 8 bases left in between. This CDR3 comprises 13 residues. From germline, CDR1 is MGHRA and CDR2 YSYEKL. CDR3 sequence (DNA): TGCGCCAGCAGCCACCCCTTTAAAGAGACCCAGTACTTC. Its protein is CASSHPFKETQYF.

This clonotype came up many times. The rearrangement uses TRBV29-1 and TRBJ2-6; 8 positions agree with TRBD1. Looked up from germline, CDR1 is SQVTM and CDR2 is ANQGSEA. Trimming took 4 bases from V and 2 from J; bases not matched to a gene: 7. CDR3 length: 16 residues. CDR3 sequence reads: CSVVAGTGAGANVLTF. CDR3 nucleotide sequence: TGCAGCGTTGTGGCCGGGACAGGCGCTGGGGCCAACGTCCTGACTTTC.

In this sample, this clonotype turned up many times. The chain joins TRBV7-9 to TRBJ2-7; TRBD2 matches at 11 bases. The CDR3 runs to 14 residues. Per germline, CDR1 SEHNR and CDR2 FQNEAQ (reference sequence). J was trimmed by 4 bases and V by 5 bases; bases with no gene match: 4. CDR3 DNA: TGTGCCAGCAGCATCCTAGCGGGGGGATACGAGCAGTACTTC. It yields the protein CASSILAGGYEQYF.

The chain recombines TRBV7-9 with TRBJ2-2, with D maybe TRBD1 (5 bases). This CDR3 is 16 amino acids long. CDR1 is SEHNR and CDR2 is FQNEAQ in the germline V gene (reference sequence). V lost 3 bases to trimming and J lost 4 bases, with 15 bases between them. The CDR3 loop reads CASSLDWTNPTGELFF. In DNA, the CDR3 is TGTGCCAGCAGCTTGGATTGGACAAACCCCACCGGGGAGCTGTTTTTT.

This clonotype was picked up many times. The V gene is TRBV11-3, the J gene TRBJ2-5, with D tentatively TRBD1 (6 bases). The CDR3 sequence is 15 residues long. The germline V gene has CDR1 SGHNT and CDR2 YENEEA. V lost 1 base and J lost 0, with 9 bases in between. Written as DNA, the CDR3 is TGTGCCAGCAGCTTAGGGACAGCCAACCAAGAGACCCAGTACTTC. Protein product: CASSLGTANQETQYF.

This clonotype has a handful of counts. This chain links TRBV4-3 with TRBJ1-1; 7 bases line up with TRBD1. J was trimmed by 4 bases and V by 2 bases; bases with no gene match: 7. Germline-derived CDR1 and CDR2 are LGHNA and YSLEER. This CDR3 spans 15 amino acids. CDR3 in amino acids: CASSQTGEGVTEAFF. CDR3 sequence (DNA): TGCGCCAGCAGCCAAACAGGGGAGGGCGTCACTGAAGCTTTCTTT.

In its sample, this clonotype was seen a few times. The chain is built from TRBV4-3 and TRBJ1-5; 11 bases match TRBD1. The CDR3 has 15 amino acids. The J segment lost 6 bases and the V segment lost 3 bases, leaving 4 bases of the junction unmatched. CDR1 and CDR2 from the germline V gene are LGHNA and YSLEER. The CDR3 here is CASSQDRGPGQPQHF. CDR3 in DNA: TGCGCCAGCAGCCAGGACAGGGGGCCCGGTCAGCCCCAGCATTTT.

This rearrangement joins TRBV12-3 or TRBV12-4 to TRBJ1-6; D remains ambiguous. V lost 3 bases to trimming and J lost 1 base, with 13 bases between them. There are 17 residues in the CDR3. The CDR3 spells CASSLARPGSYNSPLHF. The CDR3 DNA follows: TGTGCCAGCAGTTTGGCCAGGCCGGGGTCCTATAATTCACCCCTCCACTTT.

This clonotype was found many times. V usage is TRBV19 and J usage is TRBJ1-5; D uncertain. Germline V gene data show CDR1 as LNHDA and CDR2 as SQIVND (reference sequence). The CDR3 is 15 amino acids. The V end was cut by 3 bases, the J end by 6 bases, with 15 bases between. CDR3 coding DNA: TGTGCCAGTAGTATTTGGAGGGAACTTAGTCAGCCCCAGCATTTT. Protein product: CASSIWRELSQPQHF.

This clonotype was counted a few times. The rearrangement joins TRBV6-4 to TRBJ1-1; 9 bases are shared with TRBD1. The length of the CDR3 is 15 residues. The junction had 7 bases not matched to a gene; V was cut back by 6 bases and J by 2 bases. The V gene's germline CDR1 is MRHNA and CDR2 SNTAGT. CDR3 protein: CASRKNRGPNTEAFF. The DNA for the CDR3 is TGTGCCAGCAGAAAAAACAGGGGGCCTAACACTGAAGCTTTCTTT.

The V and J genes are TRBV7-9 and TRBJ1-5; 7 bases map to TRBD1. The CDR3 contains 18 residues. With V trimmed by 5 bases and J by 1 base, 14 bases remained unmatched. Per the germline V gene, CDR1 is SEHNR and CDR2 is FQNEAQ (reference sequence). In nucleotides, the CDR3 is TGTGCCAGCAGCCAGGCCCGGGACAGATTTACAAGCAATCAGCCCCAGCATTTT. It translates to CASSQARDRFTSNQPQHF.

In this sample, this clonotype turned up a few times. This chain links TRBV28 with TRBJ1-2; 9 positions match TRBD1. Per the germline V gene, CDR1 is MDHEN and CDR2 is SYDVKM. With 6 bases clipped from V and 6 bases from J, the junction kept 11 bases outside the gene matches. The CDR3 is made up of 15 amino acids. The CDR3 DNA reads as TGTGCCAGCAGCCCACCCCGGACAGGGGTGGATGGCTACACCTTC. It yields the protein CASSPPRTGVDGYTF.

There are a few counts of this clonotype. This rearrangement joins TRBV24-1 to TRBJ1-4, with 8 bases that match TRBD1. Germline values: CDR1 KGHDR, CDR2 SFDVKD. The J segment lost 8 bases and the V segment lost 4 bases, leaving 14 bases of the junction unmatched. There are 17 residues in the CDR3. CDR3 bases: TGTGCCACCAGTGAGAAAGCCAACAGGGGGAAATGCGAAAAACTGTTTTTT. It translates to CATSEKANRGKCEKLFF.